The T cell receptor beta chain under discussion was sequenced for a study of blood T cell repertoires in COVID-19. V was cut by 3 bases and J by 2 bases, with 20 bases left in between. This CDR3 comprises 17 residues. Germline-derived CDR1 and CDR2 are SGHRS and YFSETQ. Using immunoSEQ multiplex PCR, the repertoire was profiled, and TCRdb retains in-frame clones only, with some absent. Of about 69,000 clones in the sample, roughly 80% were seen once. The chain links TRBV5-1 to TRBJ1-2, with D unclear. The clonotype originates from an elderly woman with acute or convalescent COVID-19. Sequencing was done on a sample of peripheral blood. CDR3 protein: CASSSVSGGRPNYGYTF. The CDR3 nucleotides are TGCGCCAGCAGCTCGGTGTCTGGCGGTCGTCCGAACTATGGCTACACCTTC.